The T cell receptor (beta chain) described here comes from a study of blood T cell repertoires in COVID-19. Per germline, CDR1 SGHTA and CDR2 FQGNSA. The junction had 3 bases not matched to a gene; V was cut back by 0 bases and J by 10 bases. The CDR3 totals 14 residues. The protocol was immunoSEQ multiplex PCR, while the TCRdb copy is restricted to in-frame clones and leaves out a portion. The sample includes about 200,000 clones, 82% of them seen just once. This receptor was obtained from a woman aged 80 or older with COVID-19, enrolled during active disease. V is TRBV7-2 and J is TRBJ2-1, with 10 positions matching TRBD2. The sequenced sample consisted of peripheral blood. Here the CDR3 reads CASSLALGLAEQFF. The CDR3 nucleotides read TGTGCCAGCAGCTTAGCGTTGGGACTAGCGGAGCAGTTCTTC. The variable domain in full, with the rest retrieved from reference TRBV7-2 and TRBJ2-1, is GAGVSQSPSNKVTEKGKDVELRCDPISGHTALYWYRQSLGQGLEFLIYFQGNSAPDKSGLPSDRFSAERTGGSVSTLTIQRTQQEDSAVYLCASSLALGLAEQFFGPGTRLTVL.